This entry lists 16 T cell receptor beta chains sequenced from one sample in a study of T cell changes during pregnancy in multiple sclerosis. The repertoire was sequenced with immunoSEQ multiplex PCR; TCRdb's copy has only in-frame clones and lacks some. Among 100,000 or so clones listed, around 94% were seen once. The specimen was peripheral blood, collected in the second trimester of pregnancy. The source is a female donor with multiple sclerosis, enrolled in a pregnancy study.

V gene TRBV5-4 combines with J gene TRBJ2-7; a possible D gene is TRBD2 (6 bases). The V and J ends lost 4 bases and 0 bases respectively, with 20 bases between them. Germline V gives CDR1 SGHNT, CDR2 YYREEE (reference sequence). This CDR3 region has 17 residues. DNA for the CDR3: TGTGCCAGCAGCCGGATTAGCGGAGCACTATTCTCCTACGAGCAGTACTTC. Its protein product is CASSRISGALFSYEQYF.

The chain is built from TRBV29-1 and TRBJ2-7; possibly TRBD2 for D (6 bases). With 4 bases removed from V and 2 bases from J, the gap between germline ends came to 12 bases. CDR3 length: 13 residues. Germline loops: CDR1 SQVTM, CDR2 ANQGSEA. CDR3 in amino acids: CSVGRGFPYEQYF. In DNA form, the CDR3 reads TGCAGCGTTGGACGGGGGTTTCCCTACGAGCAGTACTTC.

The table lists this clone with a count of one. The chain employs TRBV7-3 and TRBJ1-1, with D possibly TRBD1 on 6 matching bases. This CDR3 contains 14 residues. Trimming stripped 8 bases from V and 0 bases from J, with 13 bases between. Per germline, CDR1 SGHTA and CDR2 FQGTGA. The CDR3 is CASPEGHLNTEAFF. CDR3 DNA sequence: TGTGCCAGCCCAGAGGGACACCTGAACACTGAAGCTTTCTTT.

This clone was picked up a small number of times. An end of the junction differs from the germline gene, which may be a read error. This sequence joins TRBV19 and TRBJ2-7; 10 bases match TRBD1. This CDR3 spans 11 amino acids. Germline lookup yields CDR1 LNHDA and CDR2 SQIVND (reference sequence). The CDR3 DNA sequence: TGCAGTACCGGGACAGGGGATAAGCAGTACTTC. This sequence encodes CSTGTGDKQYF.

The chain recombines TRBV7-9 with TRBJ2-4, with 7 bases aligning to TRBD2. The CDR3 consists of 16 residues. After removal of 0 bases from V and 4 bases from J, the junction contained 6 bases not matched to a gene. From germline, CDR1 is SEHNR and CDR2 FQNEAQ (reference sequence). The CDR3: CASSLARSSGKNIQYF. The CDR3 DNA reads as TGTGCCAGCAGCTTAGCGAGGTCTAGCGGTAAAAACATTCAGTACTTC. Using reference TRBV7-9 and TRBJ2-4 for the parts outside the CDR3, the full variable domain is DTGVSQNPRHKITKRGQNVTFRCDPISEHNRLYWYRQTLGQGPEFLTYFQNEAQLEKSRLLSDRFSAERPKGSFSTLEIQRTEQGDSAMYLCASSLARSSGKNIQYFGAGTRLSVL.

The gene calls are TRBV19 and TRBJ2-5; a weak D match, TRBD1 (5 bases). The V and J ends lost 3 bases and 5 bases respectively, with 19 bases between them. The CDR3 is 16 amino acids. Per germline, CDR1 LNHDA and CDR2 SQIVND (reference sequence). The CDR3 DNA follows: TGTGCCAGTAGTATTACAAGGGGCCCCCAGGATGAGACCCAGTACTTC. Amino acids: CASSITRGPQDETQYF.

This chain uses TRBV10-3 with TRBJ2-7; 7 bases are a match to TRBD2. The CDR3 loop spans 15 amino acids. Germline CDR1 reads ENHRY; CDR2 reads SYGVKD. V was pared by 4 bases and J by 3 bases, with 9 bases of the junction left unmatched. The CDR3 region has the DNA TGTGCCATCAGTGGTGGGGGGGTCGGAAACTACGAGCAGTACTTC. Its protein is CAISGGGVGNYEQYF.

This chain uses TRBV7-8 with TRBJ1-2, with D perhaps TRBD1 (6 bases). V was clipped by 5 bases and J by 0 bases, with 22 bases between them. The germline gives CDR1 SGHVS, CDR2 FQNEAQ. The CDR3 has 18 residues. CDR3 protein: CASSPRTDSWGSNYGYTF. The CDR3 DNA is TGTGCCAGCAGCCCCCGGACAGACAGTTGGGGATCTAACTATGGCTACACCTTC.

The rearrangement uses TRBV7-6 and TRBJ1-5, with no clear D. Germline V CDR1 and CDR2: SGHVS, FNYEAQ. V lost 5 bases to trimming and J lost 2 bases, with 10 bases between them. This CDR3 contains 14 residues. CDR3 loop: CASSPGRGNQPQHF. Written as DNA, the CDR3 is TGTGCCAGCAGCCCCGGGAGGGGCAATCAGCCCCAGCATTTT.

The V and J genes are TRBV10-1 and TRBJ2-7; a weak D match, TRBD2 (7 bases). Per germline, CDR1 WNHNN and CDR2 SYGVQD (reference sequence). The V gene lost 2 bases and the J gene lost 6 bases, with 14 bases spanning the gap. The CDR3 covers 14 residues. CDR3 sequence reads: CASSELGLGGEQYF. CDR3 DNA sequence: TGCGCCAGCAGTGAGCTAGGACTAGGGGGCGAGCAGTACTTC.

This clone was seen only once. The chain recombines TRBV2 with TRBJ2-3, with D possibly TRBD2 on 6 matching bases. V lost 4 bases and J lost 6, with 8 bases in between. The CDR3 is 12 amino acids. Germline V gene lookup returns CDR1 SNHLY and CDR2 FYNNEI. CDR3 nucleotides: TGTGCCAGCAGTGGGGAGGCGGATACGCAGTATTTT. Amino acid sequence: CASSGEADTQYF.

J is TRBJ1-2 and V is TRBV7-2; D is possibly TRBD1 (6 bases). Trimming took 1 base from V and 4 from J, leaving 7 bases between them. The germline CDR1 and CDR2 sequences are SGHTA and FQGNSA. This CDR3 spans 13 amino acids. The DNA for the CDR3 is TGTGCCAGCAGCTTAGGGGGGCTCTATGGCTACACCTTC. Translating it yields CASSLGGLYGYTF.

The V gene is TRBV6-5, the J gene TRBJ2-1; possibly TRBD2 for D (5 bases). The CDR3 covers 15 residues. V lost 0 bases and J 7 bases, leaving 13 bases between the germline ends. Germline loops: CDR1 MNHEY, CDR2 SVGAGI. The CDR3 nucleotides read TGTGCCAGCAGTTACTCACCGGGGAATACAAATGAGCAGTTCTTC. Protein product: CASSYSPGNTNEQFF.

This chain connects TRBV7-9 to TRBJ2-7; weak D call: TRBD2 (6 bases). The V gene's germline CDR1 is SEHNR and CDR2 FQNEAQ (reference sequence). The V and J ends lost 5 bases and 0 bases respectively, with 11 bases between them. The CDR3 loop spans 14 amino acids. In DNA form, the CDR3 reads TGTGCCAGCAGCGGGACTCAGAGCTCCTACGAGCAGTACTTC. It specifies CASSGTQSSYEQYF.

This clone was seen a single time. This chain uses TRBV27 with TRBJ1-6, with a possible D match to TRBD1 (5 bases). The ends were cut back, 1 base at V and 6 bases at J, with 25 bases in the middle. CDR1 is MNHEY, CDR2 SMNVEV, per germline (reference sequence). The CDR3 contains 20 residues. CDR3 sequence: CASSLWRGKGLGRPNSPLHF. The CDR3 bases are TGTGCCAGCAGTTTATGGAGGGGAAAGGGACTGGGAAGACCTAATTCACCCCTCCACTTT.

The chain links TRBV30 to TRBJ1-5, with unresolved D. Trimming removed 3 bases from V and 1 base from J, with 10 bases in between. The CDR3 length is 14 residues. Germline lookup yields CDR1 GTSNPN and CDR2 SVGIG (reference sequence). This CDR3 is CAWSASRSNQPQHF. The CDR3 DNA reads TGTGCCTGGAGCGCCTCCCGGAGCAATCAGCCCCAGCATTTT.